These T cell receptor beta chains were read from a single sample in a study of radiotherapy plus CTLA-4 blockade in lung cancer. The assay was immunoSEQ multiplex PCR, and TCRdb's table has in-frame clones only and misses some. The sample lists 35,000 to 45,000 clones; around 85% were seen once. The sample consisted of peripheral blood, taken from a patient treated with radiotherapy plus ipilimumab. The receptors were gathered from a human donor with non-small cell lung cancer who had stable disease on radiotherapy plus ipilimumab. Both conserved end residues are part of each CDR3. The D gene is left open where the match is weak. Expanded clones are given a class, and other clones once, few, many or no size at all.

d_call: -; v_call: TRBV27; j_call: TRBJ2-7; clone_size: once; cdr3_aa: CASSLGAGSSYEQYF; cdr3_nt: TGTGCCAGCAGTTTAGGGGCGGGGAGCTCCTACGAGCAGTACTTC
d_call: TRBD2; v_call: TRBV5-4; j_call: TRBJ2-2; clone_size: -; cdr3_aa: CASSWTSANTGELFF; cdr3_nt: TGTGCCAGCAGCTGGACTAGCGCGAACACCGGGGAGCTGTTTTTT
d_call: TRBD1; v_call: TRBV19; j_call: TRBJ1-5; clone_size: -; cdr3_aa: CASSPRGQGRQPQHF; cdr3_nt: TGTGCCAGTAGTCCGAGGGGACAGGGAAGGCAGCCCCAGCATTTT
d_call: -; v_call: TRBV13; j_call: TRBJ2-5; clone_size: -; cdr3_aa: CASSPYRETQYF; cdr3_nt: TGTGCCAGCAGCCCCTATCGCGAGACCCAGTACTTC
d_call: TRBD2; v_call: TRBV5-6; j_call: TRBJ2-3; clone_size: -; cdr3_aa: CASSSSSGLQADTQYF; cdr3_nt: TGTGCCAGCAGCTCCTCTAGCGGGCTGCAAGCGGATACGCAGTATTTT
d_call: -; v_call: TRBV28; j_call: TRBJ1-2; clone_size: -; cdr3_aa: CASASKGAAGAHYGYTF; cdr3_nt: TGTGCCAGCGCCTCAAAAGGGGCGGCAGGCGCCCATTATGGCTACACCTTC
d_call: TRBD2; v_call: TRBV7-2; j_call: TRBJ2-7; clone_size: -; cdr3_aa: CASSLGDYYEQYF; cdr3_nt: TGTGCCAGCAGCTTAGGGGACTACTACGAGCAGTACTTC
d_call: -; v_call: TRBV14; j_call: TRBJ2-2; clone_size: few; cdr3_aa: CASSQGIVGELFF; cdr3_nt: TGTGCCAGCAGCCAAGGTATCGTCGGGGAGCTGTTTTTT
d_call: TRBD2; v_call: TRBV2; j_call: TRBJ2-5; clone_size: -; cdr3_aa: CASSEVASGRSLRETQYF; cdr3_nt: TGTGCCAGCAGTGAGGTGGCTAGCGGGAGGTCCCTCCGGGAGACCCAGTACTTC
d_call: TRBD2; v_call: TRBV25-1; j_call: TRBJ2-2; clone_size: -; cdr3_aa: CASSGSTSGSFYTGELFF; cdr3_nt: TGTGCCAGCAGTGGTTCGACTAGCGGGAGTTTTTACACCGGGGAGCTGTTTTTT
d_call: TRBD1; v_call: TRBV15; j_call: TRBJ1-1; clone_size: few; cdr3_aa: CATSRDGTTGFAFF; cdr3_nt: TGTGCCACCAGCAGAGATGGGACGACAGGGTTCGCTTTCTTT
d_call: -; v_call: TRBV5-1; j_call: TRBJ2-7; clone_size: -; cdr3_aa: CASSFGTDAYEQYF; cdr3_nt: TGCGCCAGCAGCTTTGGGACTGACGCCTACGAGCAGTACTTC
d_call: -; v_call: TRBV4-1; j_call: TRBJ2-1; clone_size: -; cdr3_aa: CASSPEDRGLYNEQFF; cdr3_nt: TGCGCCAGCAGCCCAGAGGACCGAGGACTCTACAATGAGCAGTTCTTC
d_call: TRBD1; v_call: TRBV27; j_call: TRBJ2-7; clone_size: once; cdr3_aa: CASSLSRGQGSYEQYF; cdr3_nt: TGTGCCAGCAGTTTATCTAGGGGACAGGGCTCCTACGAGCAGTACTTC
d_call: TRBD1; v_call: TRBV6-1; j_call: TRBJ2-1; clone_size: -; cdr3_aa: CASSGPGQYNEQFF; cdr3_nt: TGTGCCAGCAGTGGACCGGGACAGTACAATGAGCAGTTCTTC
d_call: -; v_call: TRBV5-4; j_call: TRBJ2-5; clone_size: -; cdr3_aa: CASTLAPEQYF; cdr3_nt: TGTGCCAGCACCCTAGCCCCAGAGCAGTACTTC
d_call: TRBD1; v_call: TRBV9; j_call: TRBJ2-3; clone_size: few; cdr3_aa: CASSVQGDSTDTQYF; cdr3_nt: TGTGCCAGCAGCGTGCAGGGGGATAGCACAGATACGCAGTATTTT
d_call: -; v_call: TRBV11-2; j_call: TRBJ2-3; clone_size: -; cdr3_aa: CASSHTDTQYF; cdr3_nt: TGTGCCAGCAGCCACACAGATACGCAGTATTTT
d_call: -; v_call: TRBV9; j_call: TRBJ2-2; clone_size: -; cdr3_aa: CASSVPSSAQNTGELFF; cdr3_nt: TGTGCCAGCAGCGTCCCTTCTAGCGCGCAGAACACCGGGGAGCTGTTTTTT
d_call: -; v_call: TRBV2; j_call: TRBJ1-1; clone_size: once; cdr3_aa: CAGGAVNPLNTEAFF; cdr3_nt: TGTGCCGGAGGGGCAGTCAACCCCTTGAACACTGAAGCTTTCTTT